This T cell receptor beta chain was obtained from a study of technical replicates of blood from several donors. TCRdb keeps only in-frame clones here, not all; method: immunoSEQ multiplex PCR. The profile shows more than 60,000 clones, over 90% of them singletons. CDR3 length equals 13 residues. Germline CDR1 reads LNHDA; CDR2 reads SQIVND (reference sequence). Trimming stripped 6 bases from V and 2 bases from J, with 8 bases between. The rearrangement uses TRBV19 and TRBJ1-5; weak D call: TRBD1 (5 bases). This clonotype was obtained from a human donor in good health. The sample comprised T cells isolated from PBMCs. This chain's CDR3 is CASRGVGNQPQHF. The DNA for the CDR3 is TGTGCCAGTAGAGGGGTTGGCAATCAGCCCCAGCATTTT.